These T cell receptor beta chains were read from a single sample in a study of control samples from healthy donors and cancer patients. Assay: immunoSEQ multiplex PCR; the TCRdb copy retains only in-frame clones and omits some. The sample contains 100,000 to 150,000 clones, about 90% of which appear only once. The specimen sequenced was blood. These receptors were taken from a man younger than 35 in good health. The CDR3 runs from the conserved cysteine through the conserved F or W. Fields, in order: J gene, D gene, V gene, clone size, CDR3 protein, CDR3 DNA. D genes are given only for firm matches. Only some rows state a clone size, as once, few, many or a class for expanded clones.

>TRBJ1-1|NA|TRBV9|NA
CASSVGVMGAEAFF
TGTGCCAGCAGCGTTGGGGTCATGGGCGCTGAAGCTTTCTTT
>TRBJ1-1|NA|TRBV18|NA
CASSRGTNTEAFF
TGTGCCAGCTCCCGTGGGACCAACACTGAAGCTTTCTTT
>TRBJ1-1|NA|TRBV7-3|NA
CASSTRERPNTEAFF
TGTGCCAGCTCCACTAGAGAACGGCCGAACACTGAAGCTTTCTTT
>TRBJ2-1|TRBD2|TRBV12-5|NA
CASCSGSCTYNEQFF
TGTGCTAGTTGTAGCGGGAGTTGTACCTACAATGAGCAGTTCTTC
>TRBJ2-7|NA|TRBV1|NA
CTSSQDGKGVGGWDYEQYF
TGCACCAGCAGCCAAGACGGGAAAGGAGTCGGCGGGTGGGATTACGAGCAGTACTTC
>TRBJ2-3|TRBD2|TRBV3-1/TRBV3-2|NA
CASSHRRGLADTDTQYF
TGTGCCAGCAGCCACAGGAGGGGACTAGCGGACACAGATACGCAGTATTTT
>TRBJ2-5|NA|TRBV11-3|NA
CASSLYLPQETQYF
TGTGCCAGCAGCTTATATCTCCCGCAAGAGACCCAGTACTTC
>TRBJ1-2|NA|TRBV5-6|NA
CASRYYGRSNYGYTF
TGTGCCAGCAGGTATTACGGGAGGTCCAACTATGGCTACACCTTC
>TRBJ1-5|NA|TRBV30|NA
CAWRGGGGQPQHF
TGTGCCTGGAGAGGTGGGGGGGGACAGCCCCAGCATTTT
>TRBJ1-1|NA|TRBV18|NA
CASSLAENTEAFF
TGTGCCAGCTCGCTGGCCGAGAACACTGAAGCTTTCTTT
>TRBJ2-3|NA|TRBV19|NA
CASSKGAGTTDTQYF
TGTGCCAGTAGTAAAGGGGCGGGAACAACAGATACGCAGTATTTT
>TRBJ1-2|NA|TRBV9|once
CASSVEGQPNNYGYTF
TGTGCCAGCAGCGTAGAGGGTCAGCCTAATAACTATGGCTACACCTTC
>TRBJ1-1|NA|TRBV3-1/TRBV3-2|NA
CASSPPGGGWVNTEAFF
TGTGCCAGCAGCCCCCCCGGTGGGGGGTGGGTGAACACTGAAGCTTTCTTT
>TRBJ1-1|TRBD1|TRBV7-8|NA
CASSSRDRVTEAFF
TGTGCCAGCAGCTCACGGGACAGGGTTACTGAAGCTTTCTTT
>TRBJ2-5|NA|TRBV20-1|NA
CSASTPSSETQYF
TGCAGTGCTAGTACACCTAGCTCAGAGACCCAGTACTTC
>TRBJ2-7|NA|TRBV11-2|NA
CANDEQYF
TGTGCCAACGACGAGCAGTACTTC
>TRBJ2-6|NA|TRBV5-1|once
CASTLQGPAGANVLTF
TGCGCCAGCACCTTACAGGGACCTGCTGGGGCCAACGTCCTGACTTTC
>TRBJ2-5|TRBD2|TRBV2|NA
CASSELAGGGPIPRDGRETQYF
TGTGCCAGCAGTGAGTTGGCCGGGGGGGGACCGATCCCCAGGGACGGTCGAGAGACCCAGTACTTC
>TRBJ2-5|TRBD2|TRBV6-2/TRBV6-3|NA
CASSYEGLAGQETQYF
TGTGCCAGCAGTTACGAGGGACTAGCGGGACAAGAGACCCAGTACTTC
>TRBJ2-2|TRBD2|TRBV12-5|NA
CASGLGGSRFGELFF
TGTGCTAGTGGTTTGGGCGGGAGCAGGTTCGGGGAGCTGTTTTTT
>TRBJ2-7|NA|TRBV11-2|NA
CASSLGVGERYEQYF
TGTGCCAGCAGCTTAGGGGTGGGGGAACGCTACGAGCAGTACTTC
>TRBJ2-7|NA|TRBV6-6|NA
CASRGSVAPNSYEQYF
TGTGCCAGCAGGGGCTCGGTAGCCCCAAATAGCTACGAGCAGTACTTC
>TRBJ1-3|NA|TRBV10-3|NA
CAISGEGSRSSGNTIYF
TGTGCCATCAGTGGGGAGGGCAGCCGCTCCTCTGGAAACACCATATATTTT
>TRBJ1-1|NA|TRBV5-1|once
CASRTSGTPRGTEAFF
TGCGCCAGCAGGACTTCCGGGACTCCCCGGGGCACTGAAGCTTTCTTT
>TRBJ2-5|NA|TRBV12-3/TRBV12-4|NA
CASSSSRETQYF
TGTGCCAGCAGTTCCAGCCGAGAGACCCAGTACTTC
>TRBJ2-7|NA|TRBV6-1|NA
CASSDSDRLGYEQYF
TGTGCCAGCAGTGACAGCGACAGGCTGGGCTACGAGCAGTACTTC
>TRBJ2-3|NA|TRBV12-5|NA
CASGTTDTQYF
TGTGCTAGTGGTACCACAGATACGCAGTATTTT
>TRBJ2-1|NA|TRBV7-6|NA
CAVGGGVSYNEQFF
TGTGCAGTGGGGGGTGGGGTTTCCTACAATGAGCAGTTCTTC
>TRBJ2-5|NA|TRBV4-3|NA
CASSQDRVGIQTQYF
TGCGCCAGCAGCCAAGACAGGGTGGGGATCCAGACCCAGTACTTC
>TRBJ2-3|TRBD1|TRBV4-1|few
CASSQDPDRASTDTQYF
TGCGCCAGCAGCCAAGACCCCGACAGGGCATCCACAGATACGCAGTATTTT
>TRBJ2-4|NA|TRBV4-1|NA
CASSHPAGGDQYF
TGCGCCAGCAGCCACCCTGCCGGCGGAGATCAGTACTTC
>TRBJ2-7|NA|TRBV6-5|NA
CASRLTRAYEQYF
TGTGCCAGCAGGTTAACTCGGGCGTACGAGCAGTACTTC
>TRBJ2-3|TRBD2|TRBV4-3|NA
CASSQDLIHSGRSSTDTQYF
TGCGCCAGCAGCCAAGATTTGATTCATAGCGGGAGATCGAGCACAGATACGCAGTATTTT
>TRBJ2-4|TRBD2|TRBV28|NA
CASSPIAGLAKNIQYF
TGTGCCAGCAGTCCTATAGCGGGATTGGCCAAAAACATTCAGTACTTC
>TRBJ2-3|NA|TRBV27|NA
CASSLSRLSDTQYF
TGTGCCAGCAGTTTATCTCGGCTATCCGATACGCAGTATTTT
>TRBJ1-5|NA|TRBV5-1|NA
CASSLDGQPNQPQHF
TGCGCCAGCAGCCTCGATGGACAGCCCAATCAGCCCCAGCATTTT
>TRBJ2-7|NA|TRBV5-5|NA
CASSLASGNYEQYF
TGTGCCAGCAGCTTGGCCTCGGGGAACTACGAGCAGTACTTC
>TRBJ2-1|NA|TRBV5-1|NA
CASTRTGYNEQFF
TGCGCCAGCACCCGAACCGGGTACAATGAGCAGTTCTTC
>TRBJ1-1|NA|TRBV5-4|NA
CASSFGNFREAFF
TGTGCCAGCAGCTTTGGGAACTTTCGAGAAGCTTTCTTT
>TRBJ1-1|NA|TRBV3-1/TRBV3-2|once
CASRPNRDNTEAFF
TGTGCCAGCAGACCCAACAGAGATAACACTGAAGCTTTCTTT
>TRBJ1-1|NA|TRBV28|NA
CASKELLQNTEAFF
TGTGCCAGCAAGGAATTACTACAAAACACTGAAGCTTTCTTT
>TRBJ2-7|NA|TRBV3-1/TRBV3-2|NA
CASSQSLGEQYF
TGTGCCAGCAGCCAGAGCCTCGGGGAGCAGTACTTC
>TRBJ2-3|NA|TRBV5-6|NA
CASSNLEGHADTQYF
TGTGCCAGCAGCAATCTCGAGGGACACGCAGATACGCAGTATTTT
>TRBJ1-5|TRBD1|TRBV5-6|NA
CASSLSGGRFNQPQHF
TGTGCCAGCAGCTTGTCAGGGGGCCGTTTCAATCAGCCCCAGCATTTT
>TRBJ1-4|NA|TRBV4-1|NA
CASSRISWERNEKLFF
TGCGCCAGCAGCCGCATAAGCTGGGAGCGTAATGAAAAACTGTTTTTT
>TRBJ2-1|NA|TRBV5-1|NA
CASSPMGVNEQFF
TGCGCCAGCAGCCCCATGGGGGTCAATGAGCAGTTCTTC
>TRBJ2-3|TRBD2|TRBV10-1|NA
CASSESVGGYTDTQYF
TGCGCCAGCAGTGAGTCGGTGGGAGGGTACACAGATACGCAGTATTTT
>TRBJ1-1|TRBD1|TRBV6-5|few
CAARDSQNTEAFF
TGTGCCGCACGGGACAGCCAGAACACTGAAGCTTTCTTT
>TRBJ2-1|TRBD2|TRBV7-3|NA
CASSPTSGNHEQFF
TGTGCCAGCAGCCCGACTAGCGGGAACCATGAGCAGTTCTTC
>TRBJ1-4|NA|TRBV9|NA
CASSPRGGQINEKLFF
TGTGCCAGCAGCCCCCGGGGCGGACAGATTAATGAAAAACTGTTTTTT
>TRBJ1-1|NA|TRBV21-1|NA
CASSKVYGTKYTEAFF
TGTGCCAGCAGCAAAGTTTACGGGACAAAATACACTGAAGCTTTCTTT
>TRBJ2-2|TRBD1|TRBV5-1|NA
CASSDDRGRSVGELFF
TGCGCCAGCAGCGACGACAGGGGGCGCAGCGTCGGGGAGCTGTTTTTT
>TRBJ1-6|TRBD1|TRBV5-4|NA
CASSLGGAGGFSPLHF
TGTGCCAGCAGCTTGGGAGGGGCAGGGGGCTTTTCACCCCTCCACTTT
>TRBJ1-1|TRBD1|TRBV11-1|NA
CASSLATGQGWEAFF
TGTGCCAGCAGCTTAGCGACGGGACAGGGTTGGGAAGCTTTCTTT